This T cell receptor beta chain was observed in a study of T cell responses to AZD1222 COVID-19 vaccine (dated by TCRdb to about 2021). In the study overall: TCR sequencing covered 230 or so trial participants: 200 to 220 given two doses of AZD1222 and 26 given two doses of MenACWY control vaccine. Trial participants were enrolled into age subgroups of 18-55, 56-69 and 70-plus years, which contained around 140, 26 and 57 TCR-sequenced participants, respectively. Study-wide findings and limitations: CD4 TCRs associated with the vaccine covered the entire spike protein, and the dominant responses were in regions 160-218 and 743-854. Participants were mostly white British, with more females than males. The authors suggested clonal diversity may have been underestimated. Because no samples from the day 14 peak response were available, repertoires could be characterized only after the peak T cell response. Conclusions about previously exposed vaccinees are limited because only a handful of AZD1222 recipients were SARS-CoV-2 seropositive at baseline. The 56-69-year group was small, and its depth increase did not reach significance, likely because of low power. Nearly half of unique spike-specific TCRs reportedly recognized epitopes outside regions mutated in the B.1.351 and B.1.1.7 variants. Spike-specific TCR breadth and depth rose significantly after two AZD1222 doses compared with day 0 and with MenACWY recipients.

The sample's time point label is to be understood as: about 28 days (+/-7) after the second vaccine dose. AZD1222 recipients given second doses at about 4 weeks or at about 12 weeks were pooled, since spike-specific TCR depth and breadth were not found to differ between the two schedules. Samples from vaccinated people were obtained from the UK trials COV001 and COV002, which included a single-blind randomized controlled phase 2/3 trial of AZD1222 (ChAdOx1 nCoV-19) in healthy adults. For TCRbeta chain sequencing, PBMC samples were collected from trial participants at day 0 and at day 28 after the second dose. On this clone itself: The antigen it binds to is not known. No much larger clone exists at a distance of one base, and base qualities are not known.

Looking up the germline V gene yields CDR1 MGHRA and CDR2 YSYEKL. CDR3 length: 15 amino acids, cysteine to phenylalanine. The CDR3 DNA has 45 bases and is translated from base 1. The germline V and J ends show losses of 5 bases and 5 bases respectively, and no gene match explains 9 bases of the junction. The CDR3 regions of human TCRbeta chains were subjected to immunosequencing. Per the original workflow: TCRs in the repertoires were matched against a reference library of SARS-CoV-2-specific TCRs that had been generated with the MIRA antigen-specificity platform. Breadth was defined as the fraction of unique TCRs that were SARS-CoV-2-associated. Depth was defined as the fraction of total T cells that were SARS-CoV-2-associated. Using the MIRA data, every spike-specific TCR was mapped to the spike region that the TCR reacted to and assigned to either a CD4 or a CD8 class. Log10-transformed breadth and depth values were compared by one-way ANOVA with Sidak's multiple comparisons tests. The source is immuneACCESS, and TCRdb retained only in-frame sequences with V and J called. Part of the clones is not carried over; for the studies checked, unresolved V genes explain less than half of this, and the remainder is unexplained. That table gives V, J and clone size, and the DNA gave D and trimming. This sample gives some 150,000 clones in total; about 86% of them show up just once. 5.1% of the sample belongs to the ten largest clones.

This material consisted of peripheral blood, taken 28 days after the second AZD1222 dose. This TCR derives from an adult who received the AZD1222 COVID-19 vaccine. The chain joins TRBV4-1 to TRBJ1-1; the junction holds 9 bases that match TRBD1. The CDR3 in this case is CASSLMTGGQTEAFF. In nucleotides, the sequence is TGCGCCAGCAGCTTGATGACAGGGGGTCAGACTGAAGCTTTCTTT.